This T cell receptor (beta chain) was recovered during a study of cytomegalovirus exposure and HLA in healthy donors. Notes on the study in general: Analyses of presence and absence presupposed an approximately uniform sequencing depth across donors. Indistinguishable V segments, including TRBV6-2 and TRBV6-3, were excluded. With further analysis later on, most CMV-associated TCR beta chains appeared HLA-restricted.

PCR amplification relied on 60 Vbeta primers (plus 13 Jbeta primers). This table comes from immunoSEQ multiplex PCR, and its TCRdb copy is limited to in-frame clones, with some not included. The sample includes roughly 180,000 clones, roughly 85% seen only once; the top ten take about 14%. This clone was seen only a few times. Its antigen is unknown. This CDR3 is 15 amino acids long. The germline gives CDR1 MNHEY, CDR2 SMNVEV (reference sequence). J was trimmed by 1 base and V by 5 bases; bases with no gene match: 4. The sample comprised PBMCs. The origin of this receptor is a man aged 45-65 years in good health and CMV-seropositive. The chain has TRBV27 and TRBJ2-1, with 8 positions matching TRBD1. CDR3 loop: CASSLQGVSYNEQFF. CDR3 DNA sequence: TGTGCCAGCAGTCTACAGGGGGTTTCCTACAATGAGCAGTTCTTC.